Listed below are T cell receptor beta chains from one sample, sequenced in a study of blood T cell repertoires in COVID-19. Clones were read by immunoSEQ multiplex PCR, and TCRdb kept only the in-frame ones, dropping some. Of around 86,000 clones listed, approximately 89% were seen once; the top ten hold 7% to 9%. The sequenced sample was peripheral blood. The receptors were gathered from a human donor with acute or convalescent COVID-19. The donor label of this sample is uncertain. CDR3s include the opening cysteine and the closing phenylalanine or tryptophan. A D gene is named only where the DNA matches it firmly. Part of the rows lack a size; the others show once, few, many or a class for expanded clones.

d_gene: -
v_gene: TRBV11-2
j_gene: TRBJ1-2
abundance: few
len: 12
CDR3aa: CASSLPGYGYTF
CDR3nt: TGTGCCAGCAGCTTACCAGGGTATGGCTACACCTTC

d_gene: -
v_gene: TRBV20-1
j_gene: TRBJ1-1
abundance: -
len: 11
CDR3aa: CSARTGYEAFF
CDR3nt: TGCAGTGCTAGGACAGGCTATGAAGCTTTCTTT

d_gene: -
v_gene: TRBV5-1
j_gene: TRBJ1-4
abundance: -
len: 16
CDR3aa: CASSATGKSANEKLFF
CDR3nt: TGCGCCAGCAGCGCAACAGGGAAGTCGGCTAATGAAAAACTGTTTTTT

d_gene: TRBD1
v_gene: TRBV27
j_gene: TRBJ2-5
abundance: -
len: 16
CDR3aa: CASSPGQGPYQETQYF
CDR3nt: TGTGCCAGCAGCCCCGGACAGGGCCCTTACCAAGAGACCCAGTACTTC

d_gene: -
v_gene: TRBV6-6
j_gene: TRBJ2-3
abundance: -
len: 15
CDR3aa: CASSYWGRGWDTQYF
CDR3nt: TGTGCCAGCAGTTATTGGGGCAGGGGCTGGGATACGCAGTATTTT

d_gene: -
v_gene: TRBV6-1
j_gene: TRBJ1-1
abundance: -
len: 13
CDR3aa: CASSEQGNTEAFF
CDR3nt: TGTGCCAGCAGTGAACAGGGGAACACTGAAGCTTTCTTT

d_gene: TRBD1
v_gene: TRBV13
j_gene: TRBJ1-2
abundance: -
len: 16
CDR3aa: CASTAGLGDRVNGYTF
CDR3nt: TGTGCCAGCACCGCAGGCTTGGGGGACAGGGTAAATGGCTACACCTTC

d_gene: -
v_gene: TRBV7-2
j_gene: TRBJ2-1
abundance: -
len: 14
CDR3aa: CASSPTSGFNEQFF
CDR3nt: TGTGCCAGCAGCCCGACTAGTGGCTTCAATGAGCAGTTCTTC

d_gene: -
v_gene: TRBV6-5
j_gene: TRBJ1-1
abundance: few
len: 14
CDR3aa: CASSYSHPGREAFF
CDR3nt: TGTGCCAGCAGTTACTCCCATCCCGGGAGGGAAGCTTTCTTT

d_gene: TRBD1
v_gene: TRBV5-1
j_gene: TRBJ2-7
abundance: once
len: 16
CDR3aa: CASSLRTGASSYEQYF
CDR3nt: TGCGCCAGCAGCTTAAGGACAGGTGCAAGCTCCTACGAGCAGTACTTC

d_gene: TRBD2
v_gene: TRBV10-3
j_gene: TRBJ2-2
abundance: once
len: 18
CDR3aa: CAIRKGISGTSISGELFF
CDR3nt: TGTGCCATCAGAAAGGGGATCTCCGGGACTAGCATTTCCGGGGAGCTGTTTTTT

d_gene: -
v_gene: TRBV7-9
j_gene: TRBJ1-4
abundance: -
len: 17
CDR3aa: CASSLKERVAGDEKLFF
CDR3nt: TGTGCCAGCAGCTTAAAGGAACGGGTCGCAGGGGATGAAAAACTGTTTTTT

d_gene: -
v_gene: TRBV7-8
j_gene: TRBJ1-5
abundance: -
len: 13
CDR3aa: CASSLRGGQPQHF
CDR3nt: TGTGCCAGCAGCTTACGAGGAGGTCAGCCCCAGCATTTT

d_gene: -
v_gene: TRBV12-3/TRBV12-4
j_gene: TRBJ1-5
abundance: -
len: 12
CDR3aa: CASSPGNQPQHF
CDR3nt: TGTGCCAGCAGTCCGGGCAATCAGCCCCAGCATTTT

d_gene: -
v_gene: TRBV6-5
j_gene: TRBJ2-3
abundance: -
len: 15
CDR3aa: CASSFSGSSTDTQYF
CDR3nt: TGTGCCAGCAGTTTTTCAGGCTCTAGCACAGATACGCAGTATTTT

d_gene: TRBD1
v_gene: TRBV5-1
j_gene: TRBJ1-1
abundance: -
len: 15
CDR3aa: CASSSSGTGNTEAFF
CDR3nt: TGCGCCAGCAGCAGTTCCGGGACAGGGAACACTGAAGCTTTCTTT

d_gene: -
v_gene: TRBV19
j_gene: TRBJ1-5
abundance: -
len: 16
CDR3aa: CASSIAGGNSNQPQHF
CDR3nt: TGTGCCAGTAGTATCGCGGGGGGAAATAGCAATCAGCCCCAGCATTTT

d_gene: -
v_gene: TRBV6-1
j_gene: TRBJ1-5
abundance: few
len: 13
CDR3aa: CASSDPTGQPQHF
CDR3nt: TGTGCCAGCAGTGACCCCACAGGTCAGCCCCAGCATTTT

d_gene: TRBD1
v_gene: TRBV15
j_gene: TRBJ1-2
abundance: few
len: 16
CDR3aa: CATSIYSGGGGYGYTF
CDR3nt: TGTGCCACCAGCATTTATTCAGGGGGCGGGGGCTATGGCTACACCTTC

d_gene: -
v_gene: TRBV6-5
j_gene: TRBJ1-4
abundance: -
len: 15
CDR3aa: CASSYSGGGNEKLFF
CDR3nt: TGTGCCAGCAGTTACTCGGGAGGGGGGAATGAAAAACTGTTTTTT

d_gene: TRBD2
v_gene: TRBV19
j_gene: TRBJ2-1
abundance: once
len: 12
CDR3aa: CATRTSGNEQFF
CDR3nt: TGTGCCACCAGGACTAGCGGCAATGAGCAGTTCTTC

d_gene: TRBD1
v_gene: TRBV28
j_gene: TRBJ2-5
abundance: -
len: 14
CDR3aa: CASSLEAGGETQYF
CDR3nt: TGTGCCAGCAGTTTAGAGGCAGGGGGAGAGACCCAGTACTTC

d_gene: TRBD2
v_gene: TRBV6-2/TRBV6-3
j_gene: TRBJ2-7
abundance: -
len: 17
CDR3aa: CASSYRASGGLRDEQYF
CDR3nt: TGTGCCAGCAGTTACAGGGCTAGCGGGGGATTACGGGACGAGCAGTACTTC

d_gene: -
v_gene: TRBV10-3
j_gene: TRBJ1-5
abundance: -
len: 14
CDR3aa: CATRTANSNQPQHF
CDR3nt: TGTGCCACTAGGACAGCAAATAGCAATCAGCCCCAGCATTTT

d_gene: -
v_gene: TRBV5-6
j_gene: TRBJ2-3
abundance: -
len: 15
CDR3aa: CASTRGPLGTDTQYF
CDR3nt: TGTGCCAGCACCCGCGGTCCGCTTGGCACAGATACGCAGTATTTT

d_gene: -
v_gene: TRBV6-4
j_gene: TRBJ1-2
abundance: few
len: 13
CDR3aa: CASSDSPGYGYTF
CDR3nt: TGTGCCAGCAGTGACTCTCCAGGGTATGGCTACACCTTC

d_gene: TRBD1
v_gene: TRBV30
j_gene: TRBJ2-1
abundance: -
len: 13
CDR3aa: CAWSAGTANEQFF
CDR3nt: TGTGCCTGGAGTGCCGGGACAGCCAATGAGCAGTTCTTC

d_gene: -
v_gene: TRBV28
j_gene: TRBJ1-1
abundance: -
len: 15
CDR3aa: CASSFQGQVNTEAFF
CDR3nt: TGTGCCAGCAGTTTCCAAGGACAAGTGAACACTGAAGCTTTCTTT

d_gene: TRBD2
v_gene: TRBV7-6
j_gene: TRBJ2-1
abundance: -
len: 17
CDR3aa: CASSFSRSGGVYNEQFF
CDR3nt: TGTGCCAGCAGCTTTTCTCGTAGCGGGGGGGTCTACAATGAGCAGTTCTTC

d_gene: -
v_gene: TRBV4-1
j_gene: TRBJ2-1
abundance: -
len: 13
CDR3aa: CASSQGLYNEQFF
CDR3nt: TGCGCCAGCAGCCAAGGACTCTACAATGAGCAGTTCTTC

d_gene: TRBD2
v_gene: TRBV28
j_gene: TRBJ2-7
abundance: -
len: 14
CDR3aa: CASSLGRGLYEQYF
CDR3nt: TGTGCCAGCAGTTTAGGGAGGGGACTCTACGAGCAGTACTTC

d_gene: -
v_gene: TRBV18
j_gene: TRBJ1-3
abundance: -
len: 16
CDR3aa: CASSPPTGLSGNTIYF
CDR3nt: TGTGCCAGCTCACCACCGACAGGTCTCTCTGGAAACACCATATATTTT

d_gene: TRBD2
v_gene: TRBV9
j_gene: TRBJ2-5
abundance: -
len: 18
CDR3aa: CASSVGGAAGVKRETQYF
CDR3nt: TGTGCCAGCAGCGTAGGAGGCGCAGCGGGGGTCAAACGGGAGACCCAGTACTTC

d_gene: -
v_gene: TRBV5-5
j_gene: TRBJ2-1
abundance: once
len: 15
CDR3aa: CASSLSGSSYNEQFF
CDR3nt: TGTGCCAGCAGCTTGAGCGGCAGCTCCTACAATGAGCAGTTCTTC

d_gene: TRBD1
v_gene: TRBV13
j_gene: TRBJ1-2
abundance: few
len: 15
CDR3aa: CASSLRTGTGYGYTF
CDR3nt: TGTGCCAGCAGCTTAAGGACCGGGACAGGGTATGGCTACACCTTC

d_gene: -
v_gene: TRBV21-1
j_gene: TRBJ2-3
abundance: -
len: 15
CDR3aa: CASSKGLNIPDTQYF
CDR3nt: TGTGCCAGCAGCAAAGGACTGAATATCCCAGATACGCAGTATTTT

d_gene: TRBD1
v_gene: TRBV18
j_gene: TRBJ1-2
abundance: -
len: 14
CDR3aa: CASSPTGGNYGYTF
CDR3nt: TGTGCCAGCTCACCTACAGGGGGCAACTATGGCTACACCTTC

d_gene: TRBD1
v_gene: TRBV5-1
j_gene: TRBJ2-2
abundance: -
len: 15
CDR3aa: CASSSRDRVAGELFF
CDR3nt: TGCGCCAGCAGCTCCCGGGACAGGGTCGCCGGGGAGCTGTTTTTT

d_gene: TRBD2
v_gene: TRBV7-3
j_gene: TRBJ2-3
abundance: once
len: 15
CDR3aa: CASSLQRGRTDTQYF
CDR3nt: TGTGCCAGCAGCTTACAGCGGGGGCGCACAGATACGCAGTATTTT

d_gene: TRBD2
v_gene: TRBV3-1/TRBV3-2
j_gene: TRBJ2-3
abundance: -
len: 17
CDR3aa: CASSLYGGAGDTDTQYF
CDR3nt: TGTGCCAGCAGCCTCTACGGAGGAGCGGGGGACACAGATACGCAGTATTTT

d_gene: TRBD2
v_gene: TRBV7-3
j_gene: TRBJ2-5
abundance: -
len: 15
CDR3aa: CASSSYPGGQETQYF
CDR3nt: TGTGCCAGCAGCTCCTACCCGGGGGGACAAGAGACCCAGTACTTC

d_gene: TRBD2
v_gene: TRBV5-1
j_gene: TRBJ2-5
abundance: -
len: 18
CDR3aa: CASTLAGLAGGPGETQYF
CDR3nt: TGCGCCAGCACCCTGGCGGGACTAGCGGGGGGGCCCGGGGAGACCCAGTACTTC

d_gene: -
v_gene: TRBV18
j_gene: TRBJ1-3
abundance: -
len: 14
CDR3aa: CASSPSSSGNTIYF
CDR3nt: TGTGCCAGCTCACCCTCGTCCTCTGGAAACACCATATATTTT

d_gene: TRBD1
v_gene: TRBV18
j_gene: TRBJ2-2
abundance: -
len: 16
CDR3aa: CASSEDRPSNTGELFF
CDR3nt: TGTGCCAGCTCAGAGGACAGGCCCTCGAACACCGGGGAGCTGTTTTTT

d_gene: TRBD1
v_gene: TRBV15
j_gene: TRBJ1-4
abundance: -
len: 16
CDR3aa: CATATFDRVTNEKLFF
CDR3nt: TGTGCCACCGCTACTTTTGACAGGGTGACTAATGAAAAACTGTTTTTT

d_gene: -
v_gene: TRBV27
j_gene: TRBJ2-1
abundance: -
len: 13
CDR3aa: CASSHHPEQEQFF
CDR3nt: TGTGCCAGCAGCCACCACCCCGAACAGGAGCAGTTCTTC

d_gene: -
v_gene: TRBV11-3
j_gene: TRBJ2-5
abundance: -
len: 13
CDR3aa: CASSLVGQETQYF
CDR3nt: TGTGCCAGCAGCTTAGTCGGCCAAGAGACCCAGTACTTC

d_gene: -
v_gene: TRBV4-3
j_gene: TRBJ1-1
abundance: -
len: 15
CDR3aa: CASSQDAVGNTEAFF
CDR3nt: TGCGCCAGCAGCCAAGATGCGGTTGGGAACACTGAAGCTTTCTTT

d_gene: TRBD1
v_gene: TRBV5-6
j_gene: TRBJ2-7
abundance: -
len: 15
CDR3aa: CASSLRTGGQPEQYF
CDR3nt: TGTGCCAGCAGCCTAAGGACAGGGGGCCAGCCCGAGCAGTACTTC

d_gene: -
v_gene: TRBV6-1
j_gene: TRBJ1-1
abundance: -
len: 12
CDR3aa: CASEAGNTEAFF
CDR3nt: TGTGCCAGCGAAGCAGGGAACACTGAAGCTTTCTTT